The rows below give T cell receptor beta chains drawn from one sample of a study of T cell repertoires in aging, cancer and after chemotherapy. TCRdb re-called the multiplex PCR reads through MiXCR, storing one row per CDR3 protein. The sample contains about 6,300 distinct CDR3 sequences, 35% of which appear only once. Sequencing was carried out using blood. These receptors came from a human donor in good health. The CDR3 runs from the conserved cysteine through the conserved F or W. D genes are given only for firm matches. Expanded clones are given a class, and other clones once, few, many or no size at all.

v_call,clone_size,d_call,j_call,cdr3_nt,cdr3_aa
TRBV19,few,-,TRBJ2-7,TGTGCCAGTAGCCCCAGGACAGTTGCCTACGAGCAGTACTTC,CASSPRTVAYEQYF
TRBV19,medium-sized,-,TRBJ1-6,TGTGCCAGCAATGGGGGGGCAGGGAGGTCACCCCTCCACTTT,CASNGGAGRSPLHF
TRBV6-2/TRBV6-3,few,-,TRBJ1-1,TGTGCCAGCGGGCGACAGAACACTGAAGCTTTCTTT,CASGRQNTEAFF
TRBV11-1,few,-,TRBJ2-3,TGTGCCAGCAGCTACGACGGCCATACGCAGTATTTT,CASSYDGHTQYF
TRBV18,few,-,TRBJ1-6,TGTGCCAGCTCACCCCTCGACGGAGCCTCCTCCTATAATTCACCCCTCCACTTT,CASSPLDGASSYNSPLHF
TRBV7-2,few,-,TRBJ1-2,TGTGCCAGCAGCATAACGACAGGTCGAGGCTACACCTTC,CASSITTGRGYTF
TRBV5-5,-,TRBD1,TRBJ1-5,TGTGCCAGCAGCTTAGCCGACAGGGTGGATAAGCCCCAGCATTTT,CASSLADRVDKPQHF
TRBV13,few,-,TRBJ2-1,TGTGCCAGCAGCTTAAGGACTACCGCCTACAATGAGCAGTTCTTC,CASSLRTTAYNEQFF
TRBV12-3/TRBV12-4,-,-,TRBJ1-3,TGTGCCAGCAGTTTAGCCAATCAGGCAGGCGGAAACACCATATATTTT,CASSLANQAGGNTIYF
TRBV18,few,TRBD2,TRBJ2-7,TGTGCCAGCTCAGCCGGGGGGAACTACGAGCAGTACTTC,CASSAGGNYEQYF
TRBV19,few,TRBD2,TRBJ2-5,TGTGCCAGTAGTATTGAGGCAGGGGTGGCGGGGGGGAACCAAGAGACCCAGTACTTC,CASSIEAGVAGGNQETQYF
TRBV24-1,few,-,TRBJ2-3,TGTGCCACCAGCAGAGGGTCCCTCCTCACAGATACGCAGTATTTT,CATSRGSLLTDTQYF
TRBV30,few,-,TRBJ2-7,TGTGCCTGGAGGAACCCGACTAGCTCCTACGAGCAGTACTTC,CAWRNPTSSYEQYF
TRBV5-6,few,TRBD2,TRBJ2-7,TGTGCCAGCAGCCCTCTAGCGGGGGCCGTACCCAACGAGCAGTACTTC,CASSPLAGAVPNEQYF
TRBV11-3,hyperexpanded,-,TRBJ1-4,TGTGCCAGCAGCCAGACAAGTGGGGATGAAAAACTGTTTTTT,CASSQTSGDEKLFF
TRBV6-5,-,-,TRBJ1-2,TGTGCCAGCAGTTTAGGACAGCCGGGAGGCTACACCTTC,CASSLGQPGGYTF
TRBV6-2/TRBV6-3,-,-,TRBJ2-3,TGTGCCAGCAGTTACGGACTGGGGCCAGATACGCAGTATTTT,CASSYGLGPDTQYF
TRBV20-1,-,TRBD1,TRBJ1-5,TGCAGTGCTACGACAGGGTCTGTCCTGAATCAGCCCCAGCATTTT,CSATTGSVLNQPQHF
TRBV19,-,TRBD2,TRBJ2-1,TGTGCCAGTAGTCAAACGATCAACAGGGCTAGCGGGACCTATAGCTCCTACAATGAGCAGTTCTTC,CASSQTINRASGTYSSYNEQFF
TRBV10-3,-,TRBD1,TRBJ1-4,TGTGCCAGGGACAGGGCAACTAATGAAAAACTGTTTTTT,CARDRATNEKLFF
TRBV6-5,few,TRBD2,TRBJ2-5,TGTGCCAGCGCGGGGGGGCCGGAGACCCAGTACTTC,CASAGGPETQYF
TRBV29-1,medium-sized,TRBD2,TRBJ2-7,TGCAGCGTTACCCGCGGGGGTAAGGAGCAGTACTTC,CSVTRGGKEQYF
TRBV6-6,medium-sized,-,TRBJ2-1,TGTGCCAGCAGTTACCTCAATGAGCAGTTCTTC,CASSYLNEQFF
TRBV6-5,-,TRBD1,TRBJ2-3,TGTGCCAGCAGTTTTCCTCCGGGACAGGGGACAGATACGCAGTATTTT,CASSFPPGQGTDTQYF
TRBV30,-,-,TRBJ1-2,TGTGCCTGGAGTGTAAAAGGGGCGAGGGGCTACACCTTC,CAWSVKGARGYTF
TRBV27,few,-,TRBJ1-5,TGTGCCAGCAGTTCCTCAGGCCGGGCAGGCAATCAGCCCCAGCATTTT,CASSSSGRAGNQPQHF
TRBV18,-,-,TRBJ2-2,TGTGCCAGCTCACCCCTTACAGGGAACACCGGGGAGCTGTTTTTT,CASSPLTGNTGELFF
TRBV11-1,-,-,TRBJ2-5,TGTGCCAGCAGCTTGGATTCAGGAGGGGGGACCCAGTACTTC,CASSLDSGGGTQYF
TRBV15,-,TRBD1,TRBJ2-1,TGTGCCACCAGCAGAGATCAGGAGACAGGGTGGAATGAGCAGTTCTTC,CATSRDQETGWNEQFF
TRBV27,-,-,TRBJ1-3,TGTGCCAGCAGATCCACGGGGTTTCCCTCTGGAAACACCATATATTTT,CASRSTGFPSGNTIYF
TRBV6-2/TRBV6-3,-,TRBD2,TRBJ2-7,TGTGCCAGCAGTGACCTGGGACTAGCGGGGGCGACCTACGAGCAGTACTTC,CASSDLGLAGATYEQYF
TRBV20-1,-,-,TRBJ1-1,TGCAGTGCTAGAGGAGTCGGAGATCTCATGAACACTGAAGCTTTCTTT,CSARGVGDLMNTEAFF
TRBV24-1,few,TRBD2,TRBJ2-1,TGTGCCACCAGTTCAAGGACTAGCGGGAGAATCTACGGTGGCAATGAGCAGTTCTTC,CATSSRTSGRIYGGNEQFF
TRBV5-1,once,TRBD2,TRBJ2-7,TGCGCCAGCAGCTTGGCCGGGACTAGCGGAAAAAAGAGCTACTCCTACGAGCAGTACTTC,CASSLAGTSGKKSYSYEQYF
TRBV19,-,-,TRBJ2-3,TGTGCCAGTACAAAGGCGGATACGCAGTATTTT,CASTKADTQYF
TRBV6-6,-,TRBD1,TRBJ1-1,TGTGCCATCAGTGAGTTTTCCTCCGGACAGGGTGGAGAAGCTTTCTTT,CAISEFSSGQGGEAFF
TRBV5-1,-,TRBD1,TRBJ2-6,TGCGCCAGCAGACCGGACAGGGGTAGCTCTGGGGCCAACGTCCTGACTTTC,CASRPDRGSSGANVLTF
TRBV27,-,-,TRBJ2-1,TGTGCCAGCAGTCCCTTTATGGACTTACGTGAGCAGTTCTTC,CASSPFMDLREQFF
TRBV7-2,few,-,TRBJ1-2,TGTGCCAGCAGCCCGCAAAGCGGGTTGGTAGGCTACACCTTC,CASSPQSGLVGYTF
TRBV29-1,once,-,TRBJ1-4,TGCAGCGTTGAGGGATGGGGACAAGGGACTAATGAAAAACTGTTTTTT,CSVEGWGQGTNEKLFF
TRBV24-1,-,-,TRBJ1-1,TGTGCCACCAGCGGCGACAGTCTTCAAGCTTTCTTT,CATSGDSLQAFF
TRBV10-3,-,TRBD1,TRBJ1-2,TGTGCCATCAGTGGGGGGACAGGGGATCAAGGCTACACCTTC,CAISGGTGDQGYTF
TRBV27,-,TRBD1,TRBJ2-7,TGTGCCAGCAGTTTAGGGTCAGGGGGCAGGTACGAGCAGTACTTC,CASSLGSGGRYEQYF
TRBV20-1,-,-,TRBJ2-3,TGCAGTGCCCCCGATGGGTGGGGCACGCAGTATTTT,CSAPDGWGTQYF
TRBV10-3,-,-,TRBJ2-1,TGTGCCATCAGTTCCCTAGCGATAAGCTCCTACAATGAGCAGTTCTTC,CAISSLAISSYNEQFF
TRBV5-6,few,-,TRBJ2-1,TGTGCCAGCAGCTTTGAACTCTACAATGAGCAGTTCTTC,CASSFELYNEQFF
TRBV19,few,-,TRBJ1-3,TGTGCCAGTACAGGAGGGAGCTCTGGAAACACCATATATTTT,CASTGGSSGNTIYF
TRBV28,few,-,TRBJ2-2,TGTGCCAGCAGTTTAGGCGTACTCACCGGGGAGCTGTTTTTT,CASSLGVLTGELFF
TRBV19,-,TRBD1,TRBJ1-3,TGTGCCAGTAGAACAGGGGGAACCGGGAACACCATATATTTT,CASRTGGTGNTIYF
TRBV10-3,-,-,TRBJ2-7,TGTGCCATCAGTGATTCCAGCTACGAGCAGTACTTC,CAISDSSYEQYF
TRBV7-9,-,-,TRBJ2-3,TGTGCCAGCAGCTTAATCCCCCCGGGAGCGATTAGCGGACCGGGACCAGATACGCAGTATTTT,CASSLIPPGAISGPGPDTQYF